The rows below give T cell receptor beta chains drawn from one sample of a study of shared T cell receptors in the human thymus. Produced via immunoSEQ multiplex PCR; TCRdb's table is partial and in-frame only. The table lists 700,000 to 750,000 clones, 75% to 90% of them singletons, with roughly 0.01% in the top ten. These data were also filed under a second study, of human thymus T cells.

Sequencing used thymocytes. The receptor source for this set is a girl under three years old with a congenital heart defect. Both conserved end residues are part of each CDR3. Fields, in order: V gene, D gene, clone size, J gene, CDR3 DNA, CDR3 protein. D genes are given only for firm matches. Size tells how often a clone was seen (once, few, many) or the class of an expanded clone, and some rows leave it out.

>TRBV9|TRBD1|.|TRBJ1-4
TGTGCCAGCAGCGTAGCCCGGGACAGGGCGGAAAAACTGTTTTTT
CASSVARDRAEKLFF
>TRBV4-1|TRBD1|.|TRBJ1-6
TGCGCCAGCAGCCATCGACAGGGCAGCTCCTATAATTCACCCCTCCACTTT
CASSHRQGSSYNSPLHF
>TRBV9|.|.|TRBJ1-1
TGTGCCAGCAGCCCCCCCCCGGTCACTGAAGCTTTCTTT
CASSPPPVTEAFF
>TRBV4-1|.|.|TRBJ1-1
TGCGCCAGCAGCCAAGGGGCTCGGTCCGCAACAGGGTTGAACACTGAAGCTTTCTTT
CASSQGARSATGLNTEAFF
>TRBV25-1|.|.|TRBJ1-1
TGTGCCAGCAGCGAGGACGGGGGTGTAAGGACTGAAGCTTTCTTT
CASSEDGGVRTEAFF
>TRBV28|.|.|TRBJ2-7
TGTGCCAGCAGTTTATTAGCCTACGAGCAGTACTTC
CASSLLAYEQYF
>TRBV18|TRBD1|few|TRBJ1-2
TGTGCCAGCTCACCACGGGACAGGGGCGCCTGCTATGGCTACACCTTC
CASSPRDRGACYGYTF
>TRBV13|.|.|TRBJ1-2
TGTGCCAGCAGCGGGGGCCGCTACACCTTC
CASSGGRYTF
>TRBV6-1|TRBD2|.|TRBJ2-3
TGTGCCAGCAGTGAACGACTAGCGGGTGAACCTTGGGACGGCACAGATACGCAGTATTTT
CASSERLAGEPWDGTDTQYF
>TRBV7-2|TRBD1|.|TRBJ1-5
TGTGCCAGCAGCCTAGACAGGGATCGACAGCCCCAGCATTTT
CASSLDRDRQPQHF
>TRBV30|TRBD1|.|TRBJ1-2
TGTGCCTGGAGTGAACAGGGGGAGTGGGGCTACACCTTC
CAWSEQGEWGYTF
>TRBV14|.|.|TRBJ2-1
TGTGCCAGCAGCCCTCTGACCTCAGGGGTCCGTAGATACAATGAGCAGTTCTTC
CASSPLTSGVRRYNEQFF